The clone carrying this T cell receptor beta chain was detected a few times. Authors' data handling: For nucleated cells, counts were estimated from reference gene primer amplification. Assay: immunoSEQ multiplex PCR; the TCRdb copy retains only in-frame clones and omits some. V, J and clone size are taken as reported in that table, and D and trimming were inferred from the DNA itself. The sample consists of 470,000 or so clones, roughly 89% of them appearing once. These data are taken from a study of blood T cell repertoires in COVID-19. Overall study context: Samples came from the United States, Italy and Spain, spanning acute and convalescent COVID-19. The analysed material was cDNA or gDNA that came from T cells, B-cell-depleted T cells, or PBMCs.

Trimming stripped 4 bases from V and 6 bases from J, with 9 bases between. CDR1 and CDR2 from the germline V gene are SGHDT and YYEEEE. The CDR3 loop spans 12 amino acids. The sample was peripheral blood. This rearrangement joins TRBV5-6 to TRBJ2-3; D remains unclear. The receptor was isolated from a woman in her 30s with acute or convalescent COVID-19. Here the CDR3 DNA reads TGTGCCAGCAGCATAAGCGCTGATACGCAGTATTTT. Residues: CASSISADTQYF.